The T cell receptor beta chain under discussion was sequenced for a study of shared clonotypes between healthy human individuals. All participating donors were Caucasian adults from Nashville, Tennessee. Unsorted PBMCs provided DNA that was sequenced on ten immunoSEQ deep assay plates. Clones were read by immunoSEQ multiplex PCR, and TCRdb kept only the in-frame ones, dropping some. The sample carries a few hundred thousand clones, 79% recorded once. Per germline, CDR1 MNHEY and CDR2 SVGAGI. The CDR3 spans 15 residues. Germline trimming cut 7 bases from V and 0 bases from J; bases unmatched to any gene: 5.

The receptor was isolated from a woman aged 40 to 55 in good health. Some clones in this sample may be carry-over from other donors' samples. The chain recombines TRBV6-5 with TRBJ2-2; 7 positions agree with TRBD1. Material: PBMCs. The CDR3 region is CASTPGTANTGELFF. The CDR3, as DNA: TGTGCCAGCACCCCCGGGACAGCGAACACCGGGGAGCTGTTTTTT.